The next 32 T cell receptor beta chains were all read from a single sample in a study of T-cell memory formation after mild COVID-19. Using its own MiXCR run on the 5' RACE reads, TCRdb lists one record per CDR3 protein. This sample has roughly 50,000 distinct CDR3 sequences; 10% to 15% occur once, and the top ten carry approximately 24%. Input material: PBMCs or a T cell subset sorted from them (not recorded which). All receptors derive from a man aged 18 to 30 who had mild COVID-19 (a few samples of this study predate the infection). Cell type and time point are not known.

The chain employs TRBV3-1 and TRBJ1-2; D call uncertain. The CDR3 loop spans 11 amino acids. Germline V gene lookup returns CDR1 LGHDT and CDR2 YNNKEL (reference sequence). Deletions cut 0 bases from V and 7 bases from J, with 3 bases between. The CDR3 loop reads CASSQDSGYTF. The DNA for the CDR3 is TGTGCCAGCAGCCAAGACAGTGGCTACACCTTC.

This clonotype was recorded a few times. The J gene is TRBJ1-2, the V gene TRBV4-3, with 9 nucleotides matching TRBD1. Trimming removed 5 bases from V and 1 base from J; junction bases left unmatched: 8. This CDR3 has 16 residues. Germline lookup yields CDR1 LGHNA and CDR2 YSLEER. CDR3 loop: CASSSNAGQGNYGYTF. DNA of the CDR3: TGCGCCAGCAGCTCTAACGCGGGACAGGGTAACTATGGCTACACCTTC.

The J gene is TRBJ1-2, the V gene TRBV9; D is undetermined. Between the trimmed V and J ends, which lost 0 bases and 8 bases, there was a span of 14 bases. In germline, CDR1 is SGDLS, CDR2 YYNGEE. The CDR3 sequence is 14 residues long. The CDR3 protein is CASSVVSGSLGYTF. The CDR3 region has the DNA TGTGCCAGCAGCGTAGTTTCCGGGTCCTTAGGCTACACCTTC.

The chain is built from TRBV7-2 and TRBJ1-1; a possible D gene is TRBD1 (5 bases). CDR1 SGHTA and CDR2 FQGNSA come from the germline V gene. The CDR3 has 15 amino acids. Trimming left V 4 bases short and J 4 bases short, with 16 bases between. CDR3 in DNA: TGTGCCAGCAGCTCGATGGCGGGAGGGGTCACTGAAGCTTTCTTT. Translated, it gives CASSSMAGGVTEAFF.

The chain combines TRBV4-3 with TRBJ2-4, with 9 bases lining up with TRBD2. V lost 4 bases and J lost 8; bases outside the gene matches: 9. Per germline, CDR1 LGHNA and CDR2 YSLEER. There are 15 residues in the CDR3. For the CDR3, the DNA is TGCGCCAGCAGCCGACGAGCGGGGGGTCGGGACATTCAGTACTTC. Protein product: CASSRRAGGRDIQYF.

This clonotype came up a few times. The chain uses TRBV20-1 and TRBJ2-5; D gene ambiguous. Germline V gives CDR1 DFQATT, CDR2 SNEGSKA (reference sequence). The CDR3 is 16 amino acids. Trimming removed 0 bases at V and 5 bases at J, with 19 bases between. This CDR3 reads CSARDSRTASVETQYF. The CDR3 DNA sequence: TGCAGTGCTAGAGATTCCCGGACCGCCAGCGTGGAGACCCAGTACTTC.

This clonotype was detected a few times. The V call is TRBV15, the J call TRBJ2-3, with D perhaps being TRBD1 or TRBD2 (5 bases each). The CDR3 has 14 residues. V was pared by 5 bases and J by 2 bases, with 11 bases between. Germline values: CDR1 LNHNV, CDR2 YYDKDF (reference sequence). The CDR3 protein is CATSGWDLTDTQYF. In DNA form, the CDR3 reads TGTGCCACCAGCGGATGGGACCTCACAGATACGCAGTATTTT.

This clonotype was observed a handful of times. The chain is built from TRBV10-3 and TRBJ2-6, with D possibly being TRBD1 (6 bases). CDR3 length equals 16 residues. CDR1 is ENHRY and CDR2 is SYGVKD in the germline V gene. Trimming removed 5 bases at V and 1 base at J, with 12 bases between. Here the CDR3 DNA reads TGTGCCATCAGTCGTGTCCAGGGGTCTGGGGCCAACGTCCTGACTTTC. Its translation is CAISRVQGSGANVLTF.

The sample holds many counts of this clonotype. This chain joins TRBV30 and TRBJ2-3; 11 positions agree with TRBD2. There are 13 residues in the CDR3. CDR1 is GTSNPN and CDR2 is SVGIG in the germline V gene (reference sequence). Losses at the gene ends were 5 bases for V and 5 bases for J; bases not matched to a gene: 3. The CDR3 DNA sequence: TGTGCCTGGCTAGCGGGGGGTGGAGATACGCAGTATTTT. Translation: CAWLAGGGDTQYF.

This clonotype was observed at least ten times. CDR3 sequence: CAISEGGASGTEAFF. The DNA of the CDR3 is TGTGCCATCAGTGAAGGGGGGGCGAGTGGGACTGAAGCTTTCTTT. The chain has TRBV10-3 and TRBJ1-1; D is perhaps TRBD1 (6 bases). The V end lost 3 bases, the J end lost 5 bases, and 16 bases lay between the germline ends. CDR3 size: 15 residues. The germline V gene has CDR1 ENHRY and CDR2 SYGVKD.

The chain joins TRBV6-5 to TRBJ1-3; TRBD1 matches 7 bases. Germline CDR1 is MNHEY and CDR2 is SVGAGI. J was trimmed by 4 bases and V by 8 bases; bases with no gene match: 8. The CDR3 has 14 residues. The CDR3 DNA reads TGTGCCAGCCAACAGGGGCTCGGGGGAAACACCATATATTTT. This encodes CASQQGLGGNTIYF.

This clonotype was counted between two and nine times. V is TRBV12-3 or TRBV12-4 and J is TRBJ2-1, with TRBD2 matching over 9 bases. Trimming cost V 3 bases and J 8 bases; bases outside gene matches: 14. This CDR3 is built from 17 residues. The CDR3 protein is CASSFPLFSGGMDEQFF. As DNA, the CDR3 is TGTGCCAGCAGTTTCCCCCTATTTAGCGGGGGAATGGATGAGCAGTTCTTC.

The rearrangement links TRBV11-2 to TRBJ1-6; 9 bases line up with TRBD1. Germline assignment: CDR1 SGHAT and CDR2 FQNNGV. After removal of 1 base from V and 8 bases from J, the junction contained 3 bases not matched to a gene. The CDR3 is made up of 15 amino acids. The CDR3 protein is CASSLAGQGYSPLHF. DNA of the CDR3: TGTGCCAGCAGCTTAGCGGGACAGGGATATTCACCCCTCCACTTT.

This clonotype has only a few counts. The V gene is TRBV5-8, the J gene TRBJ1-4; no reliable D call. Trimming took 4 bases from V and 8 from J, leaving 21 bases between them. This CDR3 comprises 16 residues. CDR1 and CDR2 (germline): SGHTS, YDEGEE. In nucleotides, the CDR3 is TGTGCCAGCAGCCTGGGTTCGGCAGGCTTAAACGAAAAACTGTTTTTT. The encoded protein is CASSLGSAGLNEKLFF. Combining the CDR3 with reference TRBV5-8 and TRBJ1-4 gives the whole variable domain EAGVTQSPTHLIKTRGQQATLRCSPISGHTSVYWYQQALGLGLQFLLWYDEGEERNRGNFPPRFSGRQFPNYSSELNVNALELEDSALYLCASSLGSAGLNEKLFFGSGTQLSVL.

The chain carries TRBV29-1 and TRBJ2-7; tentative D call: TRBD1 (6 bases). The CDR3 consists of 12 residues. CDR1 is SQVTM and CDR2 is ANQGSEA in the germline V gene. Trimming removed 3 bases from V and 5 bases from J, with 11 bases in between. The chain's CDR3 is CSVDLGADEQYF. DNA for the CDR3: TGCAGCGTTGACTTGGGGGCCGACGAGCAGTACTTC.

The chain has TRBV7-9 and TRBJ2-5, with TRBD2 matching 13 bases. This CDR3 is 16 amino acids long. Germline values: CDR1 SEHNR, CDR2 FQNEAQ (reference sequence). Germline trimming cut 1 base from V and 1 base from J; bases unmatched to any gene: 0. This CDR3 reads CASSLGTSGGQETQYF. DNA of the CDR3: TGTGCCAGCAGCTTAGGGACTAGCGGGGGCCAAGAGACCCAGTACTTC.

This clonotype has ten or more counts. The gene calls are TRBV5-1 and TRBJ2-5, with D hard to call. The CDR3 has 13 amino acids. Germline CDR1 is SGHRS and CDR2 is YFSETQ. V shed 5 bases and J shed 4 bases, with 12 bases lying between them. In nucleotides, the CDR3 is TGCGCCAGCAGTTTCACTTCGCCAGAGACCCAGTACTTC. This encodes CASSFTSPETQYF.

To note about this clonotype: A read error is possible here, since a much larger clone lies one base away. V gene TRBV7-2 combines with J gene TRBJ1-1; 8 bases align to TRBD1. The CDR3 length is 13 residues. The junction had 3 bases not matched to a gene; V was cut back by 5 bases and J by 4 bases. Germline V lookup: CDR1 SGHTA, CDR2 FQGNSA. CDR3 residues: CASSIQGATEAFF. CDR3 in DNA: TGTGCCAGCAGCATCCAGGGGGCCACTGAAGCTTTCTTT. The full variable domain, rest sourced from reference TRBV7-2 and TRBJ1-1, is GAGVSQSPSNKVTEKGKDVELRCDPISGHTALYWYRQSLGQGLEFLIYFQGNSAPDKSGLPSDRFSAERTGGSVSTLTIQRTQQEDSAVYLCASSIQGATEAFFGQGTRLTVV.

This clonotype was seen repeatedly, ten times or more. Here the CDR3 DNA reads TGCGCCAGCAGCTTGGCCCAGGTAGGGCCCAACTATGGCTACACCTTC. Protein product: CASSLAQVGPNYGYTF. The V call is TRBV5-1, the J call TRBJ1-2; D is uncertain. The CDR3 runs 16 residues. Germline V lookup: CDR1 SGHRS, CDR2 YFSETQ. The V end was cut by 0 bases, the J end by 2 bases, with 14 bases between. Supplemented by reference TRBV5-1 and TRBJ1-2, the full variable domain reads KAGVTQTPRYLIKTRGQQVTLSCSPISGHRSVSWYQQTPGQGLQFLFEYFSETQRNKGNFPGRFSGRQFSNSRSEMNVSTLELGDSALYLCASSLAQVGPNYGYTFGSGTRLTVV.

This clonotype appeared many times. The V gene is TRBV11-2, the J gene TRBJ2-7; D is perhaps TRBD1 (5 bases). Trimming cost V 2 bases and J 5 bases, with 7 bases left between them. The length of the CDR3 is 12 residues. Germline V lookup: CDR1 SGHAT, CDR2 FQNNGV. The CDR3 DNA reads as TGTGCCAGCAGCTTACAGGGCCACGAGCAGTACTTC. This translates into CASSLQGHEQYF.

The rearrangement joins TRBV20-1 to TRBJ2-4, with no clear D. CDR1 and CDR2 from the germline V gene are DFQATT and SNEGSKA (reference sequence). Trimming cost V 5 bases and J 1 base, with 9 bases left between them. The CDR3 runs to 13 residues. Here the CDR3 reads CSAPSLAKNIQYF. As DNA, the CDR3 is TGCAGTGCTCCTTCCCTGGCCAAAAACATTCAGTACTTC.

The V and J genes are TRBV20-1 and TRBJ2-5; perhaps TRBD1 as D (6 bases). CDR3 size: 14 residues. In germline, CDR1 is DFQATT, CDR2 SNEGSKA (reference sequence). Trimming stripped 2 bases from V and 5 bases from J, with 15 bases between. The CDR3 here is CSARPDRSRETQYF. As DNA, the CDR3 is TGCAGTGCTAGACCCGACAGGTCCCGGGAGACCCAGTACTTC.

This clonotype was observed many times. V is TRBV4-3 and J is TRBJ1-6, with a tentative D call TRBD1 (5 bases). V lost 0 bases, J lost 7 bases, and 7 bases lay in between. This CDR3 is 14 amino acids long. Germline-derived CDR1 and CDR2 are LGHNA and YSLEER. CDR3 bases: TGCGCCAGCAGCCAAGAGGGGCGGAATTCACCCCTCCACTTT. Protein: CASSQEGRNSPLHF.

This clonotype was observed a few times. This sequence joins TRBV7-2 and TRBJ2-7, with D possibly being TRBD2 (5 bases). CDR3 size: 13 residues. The germline V gene has CDR1 SGHTA and CDR2 FQGNSA. With 5 bases removed from V and 2 bases from J, the gap between germline ends came to 10 bases. The CDR3 is CASSQSGPYEQYF. The CDR3 nucleotides read TGTGCCAGCAGCCAGAGCGGTCCCTACGAGCAGTACTTC.

This clonotype has just a few counts. This sequence joins TRBV7-9 and TRBJ2-7; D gene unclear. Per the germline V gene, CDR1 is SEHNR and CDR2 is FQNEAQ (reference sequence). The V and J ends lost 10 bases and 1 base respectively, with 14 bases between them. CDR3 length: 13 residues. CDR3 amino acids: CATHGRGSYEQYF. DNA of the CDR3: TGTGCCACCCACGGCCGCGGTTCCTACGAGCAGTACTTC.

This clonotype was detected ten times or more. The chain carries TRBV7-3 and TRBJ1-2, with 9 bases aligning to TRBD1. Germline V gene sequence: CDR1 SGHTA, CDR2 FQGTGA. This CDR3 has 18 amino acids. J lost 0 bases, V lost 3 bases, and 11 bases had no gene match. The CDR3 sequence is CASSFVPGQGKPNYGYTF. The CDR3 bases are TGTGCCAGCAGCTTCGTCCCGGGACAGGGAAAACCTAACTATGGCTACACCTTC.

The rearrangement links TRBV7-2 to TRBJ2-1; 7 nucleotides match TRBD2. The CDR3 spans 13 residues. Germline V gene lookup returns CDR1 SGHTA and CDR2 FQGNSA. CDR3 in amino acids: CAAGRREQSEQFF. The CDR3, as DNA: TGTGCGGCAGGACGGCGGGAGCAAAGTGAGCAGTTCTTC.

J is TRBJ2-3 and V is TRBV7-3, with D unclear. Trimming cost V 3 bases and J 0 bases, with 7 bases left between them. CDR1 SGHTA and CDR2 FQGTGA come from the germline V gene. CDR3 length: 14 residues. The CDR3 DNA follows: TGTGCCAGCAGCTTTGCCGAAAGCACAGATACGCAGTATTTT. Residues: CASSFAESTDTQYF. The full variable domain, its missing parts supplied by reference TRBV7-3 and TRBJ2-3, is GAGVSQTPSNKVTEKGKYVELRCDPISGHTALYWYRQSLGQGPEFLIYFQGTGAADDSGLPNDRFFAVRPEGSVSTLKIQRTERGDSAVYLCASSFAESTDTQYFGPGTRLTVL.

The V call is TRBV6-5, the J call TRBJ1-3; D is uncertain. Germline CDR1 reads MNHEY; CDR2 reads SVGAGI. Trimming took 5 bases from V and 3 from J, leaving 8 bases between them. The CDR3 consists of 13 residues. The CDR3 DNA reads TGTGCCAGCAGTCCAGAAGTTGGAAACACCATATATTTT. Translated: CASSPEVGNTIYF.

V usage is TRBV18 and J usage is TRBJ2-3; no clear D. Trimming stripped 0 bases from V and 4 bases from J, with 2 bases between. The germline V gene has CDR1 KGHSH and CDR2 LQKENI. The CDR3 has 12 residues. The CDR3 DNA follows: TGTGCCAGCTCACCACCGTCAGATACGCAGTATTTT. Translating gives CASSPPSDTQYF.

The chain couples TRBV20-1 to TRBJ2-3, with 7 bases aligning to TRBD2. V dropped 1 base and J dropped 6; count of bases not matched to a gene: 1. Germline CDR1 and CDR2: DFQATT and SNEGSKA (reference sequence). The CDR3 is made up of 12 amino acids. The CDR3 loop reads CSARGSGDTQYF. The CDR3 nucleotides are TGCAGTGCTAGAGGTAGCGGGGATACGCAGTATTTT.

This clonotype was detected only a few times. Relative to the germline gene, one junction end is altered; a read error may explain this. The V gene is TRBV2, the J gene TRBJ1-1; possible D gene TRBD1, 5 bases. CDR1 and CDR2 from the germline V gene are SNHLY and FYNNEI. The CDR3 is made up of 14 amino acids. The CDR3 sequence is CASREDGHSTEAFF. For the CDR3, the DNA is TGTGCCAGCCGTGAGGACGGACACAGCACTGAAGCTTTCTTT.